One T cell receptor (beta chain) is described in this entry. The antigen remains undetermined. Germline lookup yields CDR1 SGHKS and CDR2 YYEKEE (reference sequence). This CDR3 has 15 residues. The V and J ends lost 2 bases and 3 bases respectively, with 14 bases between them. This entry belongs to a study of CD8 T cells in ankylosing spondylitis. As the method for making TCR beta libraries, quantitative 5'-RACE with molecular barcodes was used. TCRdb passed the 5' RACE reads through MiXCR, listing each CDR3 protein once. The sample contains a few hundred thousand distinct CDR3 sequences, about a fifth of which appear only once. Study-wide results and limits: Typical of ankylosing spondylitis blood, it appeared, was a TCR beta motif of several highly homologous variants. In ankylosing spondylitis patients, matched synovial fluid reportedly showed significant enrichment of disease-linked clones. Disease-linked clones proved CD8+ and comparatively uncommon in peripheral blood. Prior literature has documented some motif variants in synovial fluid and blood from reactive arthritis.

The J gene is TRBJ1-2, the V gene TRBV5-5; no definite D call. The sequence was collected from a male donor with ankylosing spondylitis. Sequencing input: blood, either unsorted or a sorted T cell fraction (not recorded which). CDR3 sequence: CASSLPRRGDYGYTF. CDR3 in DNA: TGTGCCAGCAGCTTACCCCGCCGTGGCGACTATGGCTACACCTTC.